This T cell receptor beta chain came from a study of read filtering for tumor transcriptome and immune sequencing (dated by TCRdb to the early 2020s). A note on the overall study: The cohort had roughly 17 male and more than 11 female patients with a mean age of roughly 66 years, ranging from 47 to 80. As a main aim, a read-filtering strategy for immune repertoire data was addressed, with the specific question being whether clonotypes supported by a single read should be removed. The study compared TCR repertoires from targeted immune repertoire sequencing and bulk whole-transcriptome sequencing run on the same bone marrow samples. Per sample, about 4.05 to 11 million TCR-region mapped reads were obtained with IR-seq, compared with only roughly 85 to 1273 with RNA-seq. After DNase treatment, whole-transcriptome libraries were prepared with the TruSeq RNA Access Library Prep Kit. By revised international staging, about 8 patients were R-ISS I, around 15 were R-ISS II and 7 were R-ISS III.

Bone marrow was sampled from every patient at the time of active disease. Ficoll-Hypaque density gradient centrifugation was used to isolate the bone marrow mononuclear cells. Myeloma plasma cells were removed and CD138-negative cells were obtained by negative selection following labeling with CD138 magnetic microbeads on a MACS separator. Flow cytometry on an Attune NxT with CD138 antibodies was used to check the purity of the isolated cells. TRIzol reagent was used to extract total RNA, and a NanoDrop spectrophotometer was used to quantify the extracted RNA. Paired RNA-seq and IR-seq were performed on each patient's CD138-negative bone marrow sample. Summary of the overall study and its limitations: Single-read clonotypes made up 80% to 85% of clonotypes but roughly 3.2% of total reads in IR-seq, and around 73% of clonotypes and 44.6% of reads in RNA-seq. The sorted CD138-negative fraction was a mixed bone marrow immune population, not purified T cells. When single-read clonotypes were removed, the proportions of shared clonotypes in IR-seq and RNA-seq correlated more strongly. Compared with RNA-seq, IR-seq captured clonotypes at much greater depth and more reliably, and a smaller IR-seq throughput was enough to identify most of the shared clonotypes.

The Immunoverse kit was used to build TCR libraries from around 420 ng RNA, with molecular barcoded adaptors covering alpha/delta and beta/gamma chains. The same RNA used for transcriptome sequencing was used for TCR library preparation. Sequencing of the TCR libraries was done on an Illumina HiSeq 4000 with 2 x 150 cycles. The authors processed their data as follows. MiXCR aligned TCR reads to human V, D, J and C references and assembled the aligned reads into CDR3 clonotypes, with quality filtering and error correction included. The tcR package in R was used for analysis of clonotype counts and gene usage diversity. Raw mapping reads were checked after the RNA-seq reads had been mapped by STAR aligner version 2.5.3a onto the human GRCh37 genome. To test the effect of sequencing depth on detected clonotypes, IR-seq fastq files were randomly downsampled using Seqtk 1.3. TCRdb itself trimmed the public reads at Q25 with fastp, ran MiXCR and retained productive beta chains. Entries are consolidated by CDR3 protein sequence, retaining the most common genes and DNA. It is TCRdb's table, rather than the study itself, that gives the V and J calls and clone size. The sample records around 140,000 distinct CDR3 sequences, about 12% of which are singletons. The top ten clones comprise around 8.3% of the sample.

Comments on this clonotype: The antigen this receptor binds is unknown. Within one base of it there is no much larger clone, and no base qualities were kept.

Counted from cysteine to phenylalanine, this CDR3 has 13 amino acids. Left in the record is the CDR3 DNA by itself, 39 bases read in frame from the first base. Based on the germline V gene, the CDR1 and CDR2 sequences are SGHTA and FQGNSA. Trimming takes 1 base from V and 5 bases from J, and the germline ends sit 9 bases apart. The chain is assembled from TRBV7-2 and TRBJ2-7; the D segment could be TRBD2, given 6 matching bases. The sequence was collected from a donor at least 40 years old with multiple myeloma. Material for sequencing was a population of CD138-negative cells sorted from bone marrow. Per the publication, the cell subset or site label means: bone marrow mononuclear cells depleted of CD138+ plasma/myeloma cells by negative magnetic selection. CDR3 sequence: CASSLVSGHEQYF. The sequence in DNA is TGTGCCAGCAGCTTAGTAAGCGGGCACGAGCAGTACTTC.